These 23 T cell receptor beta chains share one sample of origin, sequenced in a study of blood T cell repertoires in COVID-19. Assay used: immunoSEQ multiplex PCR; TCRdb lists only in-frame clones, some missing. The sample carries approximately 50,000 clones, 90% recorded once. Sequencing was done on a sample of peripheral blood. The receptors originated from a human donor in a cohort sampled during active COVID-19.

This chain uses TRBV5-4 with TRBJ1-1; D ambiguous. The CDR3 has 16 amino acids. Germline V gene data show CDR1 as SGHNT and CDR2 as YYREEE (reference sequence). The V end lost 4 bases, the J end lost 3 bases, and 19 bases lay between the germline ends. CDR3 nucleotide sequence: TGTGCCAGCAGCCCCCCCCTACCGTTCGGGGACACTGAAGCTTTCTTT. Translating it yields CASSPPLPFGDTEAFF.

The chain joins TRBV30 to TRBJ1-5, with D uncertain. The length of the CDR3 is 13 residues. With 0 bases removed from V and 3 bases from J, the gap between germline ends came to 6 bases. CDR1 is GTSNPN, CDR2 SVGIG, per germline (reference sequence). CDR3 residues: CAWSVELNQPQHF. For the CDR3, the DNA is TGTGCCTGGAGTGTCGAACTCAATCAGCCCCAGCATTTT.

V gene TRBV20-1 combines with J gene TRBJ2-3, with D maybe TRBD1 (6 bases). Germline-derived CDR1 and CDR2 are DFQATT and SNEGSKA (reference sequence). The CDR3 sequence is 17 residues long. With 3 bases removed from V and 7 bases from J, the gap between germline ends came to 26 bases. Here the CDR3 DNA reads TGCAGTGCTAGTTTCGTCCCCTTACACAGGGAGCGGAATACGCAGTATTTT. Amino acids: CSASFVPLHRERNTQYF.

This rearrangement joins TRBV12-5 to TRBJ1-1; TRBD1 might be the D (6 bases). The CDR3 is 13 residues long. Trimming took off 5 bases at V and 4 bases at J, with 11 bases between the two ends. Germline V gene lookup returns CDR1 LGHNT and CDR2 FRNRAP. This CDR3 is CASGTGHSTEAFF. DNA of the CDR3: TGTGCTAGTGGTACGGGACATTCCACTGAAGCTTTCTTT.

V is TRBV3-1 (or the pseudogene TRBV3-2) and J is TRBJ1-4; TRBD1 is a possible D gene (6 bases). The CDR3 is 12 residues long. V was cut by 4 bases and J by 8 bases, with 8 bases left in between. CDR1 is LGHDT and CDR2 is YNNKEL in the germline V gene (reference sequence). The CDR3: CASSLQGEKLFF. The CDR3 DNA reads TGTGCCAGCAGCCTTCAGGGGGAAAAACTGTTTTTT.

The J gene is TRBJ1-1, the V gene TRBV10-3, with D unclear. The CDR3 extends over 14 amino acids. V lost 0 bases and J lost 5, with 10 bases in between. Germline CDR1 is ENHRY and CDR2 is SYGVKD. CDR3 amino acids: CAISESTTGTEAFF. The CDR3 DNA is TGTGCCATCAGTGAGTCGACTACTGGGACTGAAGCTTTCTTT.

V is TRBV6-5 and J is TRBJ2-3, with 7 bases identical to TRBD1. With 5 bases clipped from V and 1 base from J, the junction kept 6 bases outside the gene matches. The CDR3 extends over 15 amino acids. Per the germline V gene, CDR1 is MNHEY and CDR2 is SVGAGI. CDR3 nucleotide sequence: TGTGCCAGCAGTACACAGGGGAGCGGCACAGATACGCAGTATTTT. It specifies CASSTQGSGTDTQYF.

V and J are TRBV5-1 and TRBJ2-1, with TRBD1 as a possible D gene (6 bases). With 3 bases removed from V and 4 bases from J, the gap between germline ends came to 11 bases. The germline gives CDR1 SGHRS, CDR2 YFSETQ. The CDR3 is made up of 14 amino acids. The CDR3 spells CASSYPGEYNEQFF. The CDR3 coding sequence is TGCGCCAGCAGCTACCCAGGGGAGTACAATGAGCAGTTCTTC.

This CDR3 is CASKRTGIYNEQFF. The CDR3 DNA follows: TGTGCCAGCAAACGGACAGGGATCTACAATGAGCAGTTCTTC. The rearrangement links TRBV5-8 to TRBJ2-1; 8 bases fit TRBD1. Germline V gene sequence: CDR1 SGHTS, CDR2 YDEGEE. V was pared by 6 bases and J by 3 bases, with 5 bases of the junction left unmatched. There are 14 residues in the CDR3.

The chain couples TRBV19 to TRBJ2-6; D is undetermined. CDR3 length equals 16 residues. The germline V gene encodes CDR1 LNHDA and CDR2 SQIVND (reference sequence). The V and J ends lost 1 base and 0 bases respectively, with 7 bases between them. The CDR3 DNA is TGTGCCAGTAGTATAGGCCTGAGCTCTGGGGCCAACGTCCTGACTTTC. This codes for CASSIGLSSGANVLTF. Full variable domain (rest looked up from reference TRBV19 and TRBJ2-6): DGGITQSPKYLFRKEGQNVTLSCEQNLNHDAMYWYRQDPGQGLRLIYYSQIVNDFQKGDIAEGYSVSREKKESFPLTVTSAQKNPTAFYLCASSIGLSSGANVLTFGAGSRLTVL.

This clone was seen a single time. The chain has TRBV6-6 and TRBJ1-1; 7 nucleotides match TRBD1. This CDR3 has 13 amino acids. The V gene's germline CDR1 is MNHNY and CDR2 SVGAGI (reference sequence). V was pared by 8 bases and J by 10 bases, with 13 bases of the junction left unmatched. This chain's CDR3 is CASVFTGVGVAFF. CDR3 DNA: TGTGCCAGCGTATTTACAGGGGTCGGTGTAGCTTTCTTT.

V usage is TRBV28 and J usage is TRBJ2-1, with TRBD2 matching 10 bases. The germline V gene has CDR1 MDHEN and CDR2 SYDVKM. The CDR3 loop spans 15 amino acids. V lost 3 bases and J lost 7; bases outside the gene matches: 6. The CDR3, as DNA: TGTGCCAGCAGTTTTATTAGCGGGAGGTCTAATGAGCAGTTCTTC. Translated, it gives CASSFISGRSNEQFF.

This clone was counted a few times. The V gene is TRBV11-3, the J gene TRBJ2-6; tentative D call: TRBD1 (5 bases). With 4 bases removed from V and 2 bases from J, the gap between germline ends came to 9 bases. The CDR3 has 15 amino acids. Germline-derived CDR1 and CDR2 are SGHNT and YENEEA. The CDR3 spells CASSSRVAGANVLTF. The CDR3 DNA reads TGTGCCAGCAGCTCCAGGGTAGCTGGGGCCAACGTCCTGACTTTC.

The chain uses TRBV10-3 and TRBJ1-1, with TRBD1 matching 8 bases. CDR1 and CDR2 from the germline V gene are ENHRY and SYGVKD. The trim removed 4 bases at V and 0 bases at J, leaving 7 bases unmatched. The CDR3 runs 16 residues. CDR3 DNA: TGTGCCATCAGTGGGCAGGGGGCCTTAATGAACACTGAAGCTTTCTTT. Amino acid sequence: CAISGQGALMNTEAFF.

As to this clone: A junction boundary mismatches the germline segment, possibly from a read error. The CDR3 sequence is CASRGTSGSSF. The CDR3 coding sequence is TGTGCCAGCAGAGGGACTAGCGGGAGTTCGTTC. This chain links TRBV2 with TRBJ2-4; 14 bases agree with TRBD2. Germline CDR1 reads SNHLY; CDR2 reads FYNNEI. CDR3 length equals 11 residues.

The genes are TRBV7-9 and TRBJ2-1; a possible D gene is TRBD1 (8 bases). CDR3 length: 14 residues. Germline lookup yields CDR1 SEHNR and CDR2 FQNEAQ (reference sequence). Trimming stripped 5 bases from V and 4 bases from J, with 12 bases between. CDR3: CASSGRDRYNEQFF. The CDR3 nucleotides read TGTGCCAGCAGCGGGAGGGACAGGTACAATGAGCAGTTCTTC.

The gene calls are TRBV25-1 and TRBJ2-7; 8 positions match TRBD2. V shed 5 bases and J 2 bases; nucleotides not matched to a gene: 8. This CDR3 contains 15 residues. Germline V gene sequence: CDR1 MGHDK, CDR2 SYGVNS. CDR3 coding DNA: TGTGCCAGCAGTCAAACGGGAGGGCCTCCCTACGAGCAGTACTTC. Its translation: CASSQTGGPPYEQYF.

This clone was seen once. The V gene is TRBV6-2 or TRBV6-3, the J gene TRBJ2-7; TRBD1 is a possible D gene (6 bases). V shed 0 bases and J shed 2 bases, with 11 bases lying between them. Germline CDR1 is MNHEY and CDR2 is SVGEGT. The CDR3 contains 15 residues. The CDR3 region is CASSYSTGVTYEQYF. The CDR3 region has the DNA TGTGCCAGCAGTTACTCGACAGGAGTAACCTACGAGCAGTACTTC.

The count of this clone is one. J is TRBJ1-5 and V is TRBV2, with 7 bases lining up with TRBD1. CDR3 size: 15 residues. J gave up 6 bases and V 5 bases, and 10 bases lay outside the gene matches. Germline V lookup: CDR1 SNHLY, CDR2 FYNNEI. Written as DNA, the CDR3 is TGTGCCAGCAGTTCGAACAGGGGTGGTACTCAGCCCCAGCATTTT. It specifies CASSSNRGGTQPQHF.

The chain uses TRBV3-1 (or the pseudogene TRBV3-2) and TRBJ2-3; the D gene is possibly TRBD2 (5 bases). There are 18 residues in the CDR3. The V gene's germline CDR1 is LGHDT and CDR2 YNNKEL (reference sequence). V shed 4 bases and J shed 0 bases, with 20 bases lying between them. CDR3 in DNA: TGTGCCAGCAGCCTCAGTTTCTTGGGAAGGACTAGCACAGATACGCAGTATTTT. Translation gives CASSLSFLGRTSTDTQYF.

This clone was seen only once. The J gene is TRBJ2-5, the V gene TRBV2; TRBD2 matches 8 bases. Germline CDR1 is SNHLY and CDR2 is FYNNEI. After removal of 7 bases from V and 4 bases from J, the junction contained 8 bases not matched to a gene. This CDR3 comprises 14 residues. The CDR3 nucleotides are TGTGCCAGCACCACGGGACTAGTATTAGAGACCCAGTACTTC. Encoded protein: CASTTGLVLETQYF. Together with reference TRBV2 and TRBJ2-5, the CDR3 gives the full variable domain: EPEVTQTPSHQVTQMGQEVILRCVPISNHLYFYWYRQILGQKVEFLVSFYNNEISEKSEIFDDQFSVERPDGSNFTLKIRSTKLEDSAMYFCASTTGLVLETQYFGPGTRLLVL.

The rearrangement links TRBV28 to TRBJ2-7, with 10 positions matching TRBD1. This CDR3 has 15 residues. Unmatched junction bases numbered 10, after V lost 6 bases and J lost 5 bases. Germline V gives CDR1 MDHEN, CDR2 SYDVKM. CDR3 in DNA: TGTGCCAGCAGAAGGGGGACAGGGGCAATCGACGAGCAGTACTTC. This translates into CASRRGTGAIDEQYF.

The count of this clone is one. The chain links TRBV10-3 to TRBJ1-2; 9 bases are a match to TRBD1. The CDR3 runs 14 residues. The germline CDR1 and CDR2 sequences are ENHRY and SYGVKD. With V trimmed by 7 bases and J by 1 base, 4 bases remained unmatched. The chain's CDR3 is CAIIPGQGNYGYTF. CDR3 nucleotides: TGTGCCATCATCCCGGGACAGGGTAACTATGGCTACACCTTC.